Listed below are T cell receptor beta chains from one sample, sequenced in a study of neurological immune-mediated disorders. TCRdb reprocessed the 5' RACE reads with MiXCR, giving one entry per CDR3 protein. The sample carries over 45,000 distinct CDR3 sequences, roughly a quarter recorded once. Sequenced input: PBMCs. These receptors came from a woman in her seventies in good health. Both conserved end residues are part of each CDR3. D genes are given only for firm matches. Rows give clone size only sometimes, using once, few, many, or a class for an expanded clone.

J gene	V gene	clone size	D gene	CDR3 DNA	CDR3 protein
TRBJ2-2	TRBV5-6	many	TRBD1	TGTGCCAGCAGCCCTCCACAGGGGGGGAACACCGGGGAGCTGTTTTTT	CASSPPQGGNTGELFF
TRBJ2-5	TRBV5-5	many	.	TGTGCCAGCAGCTTGGGCCTTGACTTAGGAACCCAGTACTTC	CASSLGLDLGTQYF
TRBJ2-1	TRBV5-1	many	TRBD1	TGCGCCAGCAGCCCCCAGGGGGTCACCTACAATGAGCAGTTCTTC	CASSPQGVTYNEQFF
TRBJ1-2	TRBV3-1	.	.	TGTGCCAGCAGCCCCCTTGGGAGGGACTATGGCTACACCTTC	CASSPLGRDYGYTF
TRBJ2-7	TRBV28	many	.	TGTGCCAGCAGTTTTGGGCTTAACTACGAGCAGTACTTC	CASSFGLNYEQYF
TRBJ2-1	TRBV5-5	.	TRBD2	TGTGCCAGCAGCCCGTCTACCTTTAGCGGGAGAACCTACAATGAGCAGTTCTTC	CASSPSTFSGRTYNEQFF
TRBJ1-4	TRBV20-1	many	.	TGCAGTGTGGGGAGAATGGGGGAAAAACTGTTTTTT	CSVGRMGEKLFF
TRBJ2-3	TRBV7-2	few	TRBD2	TGTGCCAGCAGCCCCAGACTAGCGGGAGGGGCAGATACGCAGTATTTT	CASSPRLAGGADTQYF
TRBJ2-1	TRBV5-6	.	TRBD2	TGTGCCAGCAGCTCCCCCGGCGGGGGGGACTACAATGAGCAGTTCTTC	CASSSPGGGDYNEQFF
TRBJ1-1	TRBV20-1	many	.	TGCAGTGCTAGAGGGAACACTGAAGCTTTCTTT	CSARGNTEAFF
TRBJ2-3	TRBV12-3/TRBV12-4	many	.	TGTGCCAGCGGTGTTGGGGCAGATACGCAGTATTTT	CASGVGADTQYF